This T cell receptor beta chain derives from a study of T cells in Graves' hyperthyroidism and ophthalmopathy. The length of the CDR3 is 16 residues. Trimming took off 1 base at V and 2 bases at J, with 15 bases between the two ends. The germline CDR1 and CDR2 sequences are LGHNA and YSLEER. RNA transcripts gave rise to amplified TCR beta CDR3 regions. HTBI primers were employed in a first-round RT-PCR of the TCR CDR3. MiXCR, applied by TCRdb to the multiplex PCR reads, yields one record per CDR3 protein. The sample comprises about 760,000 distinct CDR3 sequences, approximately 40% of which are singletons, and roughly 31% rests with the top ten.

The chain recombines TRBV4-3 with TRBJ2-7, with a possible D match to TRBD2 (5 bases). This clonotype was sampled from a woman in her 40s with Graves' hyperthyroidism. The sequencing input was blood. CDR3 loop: CASSQVGEGSTYEQYF. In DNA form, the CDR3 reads TGCGCCAGCAGCCAAGTCGGTGAGGGCAGTACCTACGAGCAGTACTTC.